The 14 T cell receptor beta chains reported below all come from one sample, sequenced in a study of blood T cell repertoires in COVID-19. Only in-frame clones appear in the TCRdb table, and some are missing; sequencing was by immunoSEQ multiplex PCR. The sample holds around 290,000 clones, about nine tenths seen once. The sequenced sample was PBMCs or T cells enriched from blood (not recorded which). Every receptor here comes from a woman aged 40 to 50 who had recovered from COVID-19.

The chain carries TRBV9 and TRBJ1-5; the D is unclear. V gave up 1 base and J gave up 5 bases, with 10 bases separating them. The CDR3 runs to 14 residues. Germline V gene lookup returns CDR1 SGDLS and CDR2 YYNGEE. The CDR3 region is CASSVNEGHQPQHF. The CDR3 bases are TGTGCCAGCAGCGTAAACGAGGGCCATCAGCCCCAGCATTTT.

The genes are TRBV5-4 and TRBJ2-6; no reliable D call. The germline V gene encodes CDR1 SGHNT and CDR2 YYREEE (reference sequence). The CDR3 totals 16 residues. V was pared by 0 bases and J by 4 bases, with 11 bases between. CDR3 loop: CASSLGRPGGANVLTF. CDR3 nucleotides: TGTGCCAGCAGCTTGGGCAGGCCAGGCGGGGCCAACGTCCTGACTTTC.

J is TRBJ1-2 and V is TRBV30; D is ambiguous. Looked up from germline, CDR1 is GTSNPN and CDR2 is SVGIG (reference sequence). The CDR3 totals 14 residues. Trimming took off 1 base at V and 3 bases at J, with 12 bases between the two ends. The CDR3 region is CAWSAAGPDYGYTF. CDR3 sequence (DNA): TGTGCCTGGAGTGCGGCAGGTCCCGACTATGGCTACACCTTC.

The CDR3 region has the DNA TGTGCCAGCTCACCCGCGGGGGGCCCTGGCTACACCTTC. It yields the protein CASSPAGGPGYTF. The V gene is TRBV18, the J gene TRBJ1-2, with a weak D call TRBD1 (6 bases). CDR1 KGHSH and CDR2 LQKENI come from the germline V gene. The CDR3 has 13 residues. Trimming cost V 3 bases and J 7 bases, with 12 bases left between them.

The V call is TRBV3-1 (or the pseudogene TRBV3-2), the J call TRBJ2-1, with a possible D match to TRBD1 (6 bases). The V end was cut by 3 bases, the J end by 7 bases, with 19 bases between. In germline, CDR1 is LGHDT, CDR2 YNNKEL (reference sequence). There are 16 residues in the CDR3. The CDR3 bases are TGTGCCAGCAGCCACATAAGGGGGTCCCCGGGGAATGAGCAGTTCTTC. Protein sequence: CASSHIRGSPGNEQFF.

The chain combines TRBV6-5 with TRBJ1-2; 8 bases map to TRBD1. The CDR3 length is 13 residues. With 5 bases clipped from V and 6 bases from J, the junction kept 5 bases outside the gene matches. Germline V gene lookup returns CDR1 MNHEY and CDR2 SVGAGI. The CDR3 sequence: CASSQRTGNGYTF. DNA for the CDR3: TGTGCCAGCAGTCAGCGGACAGGGAATGGCTACACCTTC.

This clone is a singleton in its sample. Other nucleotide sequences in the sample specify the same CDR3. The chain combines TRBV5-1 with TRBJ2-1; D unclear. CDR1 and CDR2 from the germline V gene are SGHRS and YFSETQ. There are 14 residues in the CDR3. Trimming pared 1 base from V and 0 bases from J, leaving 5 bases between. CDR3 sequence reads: CASSLPSSYNEQFF. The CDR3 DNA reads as TGCGCCAGCAGCTTGCCTAGCTCCTACAATGAGCAGTTCTTC.

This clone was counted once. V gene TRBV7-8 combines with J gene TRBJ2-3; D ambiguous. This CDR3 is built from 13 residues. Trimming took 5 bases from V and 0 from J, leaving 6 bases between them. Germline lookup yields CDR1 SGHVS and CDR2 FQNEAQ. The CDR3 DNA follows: TGTGCCAGCAGCATAACTAGCACAGATACGCAGTATTTT. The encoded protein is CASSITSTDTQYF.

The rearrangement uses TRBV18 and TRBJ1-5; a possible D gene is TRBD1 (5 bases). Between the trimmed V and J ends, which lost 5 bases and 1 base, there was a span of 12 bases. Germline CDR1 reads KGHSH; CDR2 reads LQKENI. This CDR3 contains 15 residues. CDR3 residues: CASSSIGQSNQPQHF. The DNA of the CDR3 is TGTGCCAGCTCATCAATAGGACAAAGCAATCAGCCCCAGCATTTT.

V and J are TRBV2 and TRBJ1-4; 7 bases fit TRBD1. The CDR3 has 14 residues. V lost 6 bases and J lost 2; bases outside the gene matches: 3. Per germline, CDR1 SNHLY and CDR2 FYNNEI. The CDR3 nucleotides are TGTGCCAGCAGAGAGGGACAGACTAATGAAAAACTGTTTTTT. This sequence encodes CASREGQTNEKLFF.

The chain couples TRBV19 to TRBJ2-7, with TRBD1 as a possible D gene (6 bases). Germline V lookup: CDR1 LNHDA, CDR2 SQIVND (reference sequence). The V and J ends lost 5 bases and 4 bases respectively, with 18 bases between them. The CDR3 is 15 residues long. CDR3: CASSADTGWIYEQYF. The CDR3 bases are TGTGCCAGTAGTGCGGATACAGGGTGGATTTACGAGCAGTACTTC.

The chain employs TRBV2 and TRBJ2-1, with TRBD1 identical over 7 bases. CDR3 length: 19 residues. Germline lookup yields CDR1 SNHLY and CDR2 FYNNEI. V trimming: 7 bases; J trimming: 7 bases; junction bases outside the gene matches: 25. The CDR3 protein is CASIRRQGVLRGLRNEQFF. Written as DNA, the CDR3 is TGTGCCAGCATAAGACGGCAGGGGGTGTTGAGGGGATTGAGGAATGAGCAGTTCTTC.

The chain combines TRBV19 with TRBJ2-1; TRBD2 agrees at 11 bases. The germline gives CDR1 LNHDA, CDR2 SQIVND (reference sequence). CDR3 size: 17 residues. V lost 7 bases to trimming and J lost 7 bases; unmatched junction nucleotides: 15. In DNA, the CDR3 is TGTGCCAGTACCGGGACTAGCGGAGCGTCCTCGTTAAATGAGCAGTTCTTC. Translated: CASTGTSGASSLNEQFF.

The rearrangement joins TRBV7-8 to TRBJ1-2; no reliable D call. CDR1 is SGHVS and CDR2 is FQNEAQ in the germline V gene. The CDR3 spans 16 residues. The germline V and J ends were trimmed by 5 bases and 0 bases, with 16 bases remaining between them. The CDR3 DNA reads TGTGCCAGCAGCCCCCGAGCGGAAACAGCTAACTATGGCTACACCTTC. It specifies CASSPRAETANYGYTF.